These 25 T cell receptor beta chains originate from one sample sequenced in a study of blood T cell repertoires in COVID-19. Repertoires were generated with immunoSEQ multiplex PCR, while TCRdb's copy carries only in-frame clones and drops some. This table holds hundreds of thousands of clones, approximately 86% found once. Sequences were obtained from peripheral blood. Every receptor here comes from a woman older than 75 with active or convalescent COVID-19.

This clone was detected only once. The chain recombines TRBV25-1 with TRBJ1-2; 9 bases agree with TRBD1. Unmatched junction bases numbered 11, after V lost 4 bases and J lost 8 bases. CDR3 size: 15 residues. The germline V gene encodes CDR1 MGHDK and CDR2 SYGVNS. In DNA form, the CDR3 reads TGTGCCAGCAGTGGCCCCGGACAGGGGCTATTCGGCTACACCTTC. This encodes CASSGPGQGLFGYTF.

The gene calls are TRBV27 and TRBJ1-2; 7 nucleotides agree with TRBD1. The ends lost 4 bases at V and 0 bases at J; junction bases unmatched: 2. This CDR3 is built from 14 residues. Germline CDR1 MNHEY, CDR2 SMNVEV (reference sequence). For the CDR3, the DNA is TGTGCCAGCAGTTCCAGGGGGGCTAACTATGGCTACACCTTC. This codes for CASSSRGANYGYTF.

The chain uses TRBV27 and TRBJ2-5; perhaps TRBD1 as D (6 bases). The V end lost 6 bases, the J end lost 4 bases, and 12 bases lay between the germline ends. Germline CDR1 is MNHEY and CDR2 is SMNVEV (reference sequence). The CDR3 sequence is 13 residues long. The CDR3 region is CASSPGGRETQYF. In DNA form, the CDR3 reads TGTGCCAGCAGCCCTGGGGGCCGAGAGACCCAGTACTTC.

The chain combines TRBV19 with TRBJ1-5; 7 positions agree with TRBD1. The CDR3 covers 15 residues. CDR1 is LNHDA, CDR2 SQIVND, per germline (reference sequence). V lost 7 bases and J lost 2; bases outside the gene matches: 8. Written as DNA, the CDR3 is TGTGCCAGTAAGTTAGACAGGGCGGGCAATCAGCCCCAGCATTTT. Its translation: CASKLDRAGNQPQHF. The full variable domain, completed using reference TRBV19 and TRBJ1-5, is DGGITQSPKYLFRKEGQNVTLSCEQNLNHDAMYWYRQDPGQGLRLIYYSQIVNDFQKGDIAEGYSVSREKKESFPLTVTSAQKNPTAFYLCASKLDRAGNQPQHFGDGTRLSIL.

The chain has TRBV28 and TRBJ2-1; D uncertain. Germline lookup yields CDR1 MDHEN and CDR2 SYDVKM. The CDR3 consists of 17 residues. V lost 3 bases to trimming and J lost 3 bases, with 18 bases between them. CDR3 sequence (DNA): TGTGCCAGCAGTTTTTTGTCGGTTTACGCAAACTACAATGAGCAGTTCTTC. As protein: CASSFLSVYANYNEQFF.

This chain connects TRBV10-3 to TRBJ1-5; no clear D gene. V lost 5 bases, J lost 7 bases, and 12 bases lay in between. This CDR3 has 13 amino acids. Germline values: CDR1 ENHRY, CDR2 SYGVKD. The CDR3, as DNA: TGTGCCATCAGTACACAAGAAATGCAGCCCCAGCATTTT. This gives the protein CAISTQEMQPQHF.

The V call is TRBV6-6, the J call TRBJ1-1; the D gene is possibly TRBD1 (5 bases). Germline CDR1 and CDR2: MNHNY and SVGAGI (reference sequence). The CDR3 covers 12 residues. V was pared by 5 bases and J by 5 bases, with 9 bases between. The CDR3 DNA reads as TGTGCCAGCAGTCTTAGACAGACTGAAGCTTTCTTT. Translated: CASSLRQTEAFF.

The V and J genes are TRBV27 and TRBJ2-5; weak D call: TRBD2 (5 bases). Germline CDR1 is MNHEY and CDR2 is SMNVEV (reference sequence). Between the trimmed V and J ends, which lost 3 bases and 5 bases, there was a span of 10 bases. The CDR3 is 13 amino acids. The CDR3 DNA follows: TGTGCCAGCAGTTTCAGAGGGCGGGAGACCCAGTACTTC. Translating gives CASSFRGRETQYF.

CDR3 nucleotides: TGTGCCAGCAGCCGAGGACAGGGCTTCTGGTCACCCCTCCACTTT. The encoded protein is CASSRGQGFWSPLHF. The gene calls are TRBV3-1 (or the pseudogene TRBV3-2) and TRBJ1-6, with 8 nucleotides matching TRBD1. Germline V gene data show CDR1 as LGHDT and CDR2 as YNNKEL (reference sequence). The CDR3 runs to 15 residues. With V trimmed by 4 bases and J by 10 bases, 9 bases remained unmatched.

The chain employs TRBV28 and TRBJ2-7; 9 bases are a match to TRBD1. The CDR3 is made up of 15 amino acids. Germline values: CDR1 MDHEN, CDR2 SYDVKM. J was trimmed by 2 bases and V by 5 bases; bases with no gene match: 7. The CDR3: CASSLSGTGTYEQYF. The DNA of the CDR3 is TGTGCCAGCAGTCTATCCGGGACAGGGACCTACGAGCAGTACTTC.

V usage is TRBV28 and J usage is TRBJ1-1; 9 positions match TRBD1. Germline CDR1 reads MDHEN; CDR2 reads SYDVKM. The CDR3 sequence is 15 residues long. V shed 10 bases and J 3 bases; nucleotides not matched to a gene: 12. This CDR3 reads CAIRTGVAGHTEAFF. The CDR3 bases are TGTGCCATCCGGACAGGGGTTGCGGGTCACACTGAAGCTTTCTTT.

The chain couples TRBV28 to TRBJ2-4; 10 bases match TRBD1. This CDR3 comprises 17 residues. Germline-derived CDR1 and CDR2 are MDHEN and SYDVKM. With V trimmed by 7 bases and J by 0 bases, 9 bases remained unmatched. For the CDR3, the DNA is TGTGCCAGCAACCCCGGGACAGGGGTTTTAGCCAAAAACATTCAGTACTTC. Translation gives CASNPGTGVLAKNIQYF.

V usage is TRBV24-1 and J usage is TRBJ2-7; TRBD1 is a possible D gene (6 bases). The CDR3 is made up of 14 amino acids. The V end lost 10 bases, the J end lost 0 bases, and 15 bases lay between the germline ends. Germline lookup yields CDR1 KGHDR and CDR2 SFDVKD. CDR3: CATSTGLTSYEQYF. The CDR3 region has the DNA TGTGCCACTTCGACAGGCCTGACCTCCTACGAGCAGTACTTC.

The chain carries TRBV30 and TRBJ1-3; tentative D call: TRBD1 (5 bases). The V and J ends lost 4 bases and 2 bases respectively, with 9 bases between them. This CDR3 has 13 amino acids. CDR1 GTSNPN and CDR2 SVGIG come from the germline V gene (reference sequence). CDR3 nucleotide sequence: TGTGCCTGGACAGGGTTGACTGGAAACACCATATATTTT. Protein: CAWTGLTGNTIYF.

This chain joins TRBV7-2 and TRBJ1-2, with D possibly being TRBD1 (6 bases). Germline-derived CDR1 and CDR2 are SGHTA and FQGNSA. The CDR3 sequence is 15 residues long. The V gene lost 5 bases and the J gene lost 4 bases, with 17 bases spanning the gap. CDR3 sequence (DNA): TGTGCCAGCAGCCTCTTTGGGGGCGAGAGCTATGGCTACACCTTC. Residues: CASSLFGGESYGYTF.

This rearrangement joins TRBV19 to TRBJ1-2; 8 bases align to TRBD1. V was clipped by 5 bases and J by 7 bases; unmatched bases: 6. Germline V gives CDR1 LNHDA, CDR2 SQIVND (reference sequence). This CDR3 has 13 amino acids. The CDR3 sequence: CASSPDRALGYTF. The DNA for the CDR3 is TGTGCCAGTAGTCCGGACAGGGCCCTTGGCTACACCTTC.

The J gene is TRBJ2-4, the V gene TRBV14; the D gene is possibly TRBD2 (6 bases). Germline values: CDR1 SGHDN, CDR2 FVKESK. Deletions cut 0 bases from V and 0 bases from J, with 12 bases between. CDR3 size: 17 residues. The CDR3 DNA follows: TGTGCCAGCAGCCAAGATTGGGGGACTCTAGCCAAAAACATTCAGTACTTC. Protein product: CASSQDWGTLAKNIQYF.

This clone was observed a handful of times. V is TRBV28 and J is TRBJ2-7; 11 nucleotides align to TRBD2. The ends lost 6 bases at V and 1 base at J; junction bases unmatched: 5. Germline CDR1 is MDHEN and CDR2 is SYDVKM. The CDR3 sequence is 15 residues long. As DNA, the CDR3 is TGTGCCAGCAGGATTCGGACTAGCGGGTCCTACGAGCAGTACTTC. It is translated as CASRIRTSGSYEQYF. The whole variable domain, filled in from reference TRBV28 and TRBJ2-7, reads DVKVTQSSRYLVKRTGEKVFLECVQDMDHENMFWYRQDPGLGLRLIYFSYDVKMKEKGDIPEGYSVSREKKERFSLILESASTNQTSMYLCASRIRTSGSYEQYFGPGTRLTVT.

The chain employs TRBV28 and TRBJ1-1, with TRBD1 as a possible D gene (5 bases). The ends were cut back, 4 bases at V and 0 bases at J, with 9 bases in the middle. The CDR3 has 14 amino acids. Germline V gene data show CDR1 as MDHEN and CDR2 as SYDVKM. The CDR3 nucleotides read TGTGCCAGCAGTTCCTGGACACTGAACACTGAAGCTTTCTTT. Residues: CASSSWTLNTEAFF.

The CDR3 sequence: CASSLGQRNQPQHF. The CDR3 bases are TGTGCCAGCAGCTTGGGACAACGCAATCAGCCCCAGCATTTT. The V call is TRBV7-9, the J call TRBJ1-5; D possibly corresponds to TRBD1 (6 bases). The germline V gene has CDR1 SEHNR and CDR2 FQNEAQ (reference sequence). The CDR3 runs to 14 residues. With 3 bases removed from V and 2 bases from J, the gap between germline ends came to 8 bases.

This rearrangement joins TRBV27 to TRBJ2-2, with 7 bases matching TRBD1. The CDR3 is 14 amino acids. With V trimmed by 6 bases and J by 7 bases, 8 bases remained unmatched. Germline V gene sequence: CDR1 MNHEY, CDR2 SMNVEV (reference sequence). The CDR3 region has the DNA TGTGCCAGCAGGACGGACAGGAGAGGCGGGGAGCTGTTTTTT. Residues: CASRTDRRGGELFF.

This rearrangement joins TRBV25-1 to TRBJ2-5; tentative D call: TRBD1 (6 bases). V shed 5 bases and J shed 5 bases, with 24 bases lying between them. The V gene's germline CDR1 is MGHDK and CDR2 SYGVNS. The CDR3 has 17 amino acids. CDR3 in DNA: TGTGCCAGCAGTTACATAAGGCTGACAGGTCTGTTTGAGACCCAGTACTTC. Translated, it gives CASSYIRLTGLFETQYF.

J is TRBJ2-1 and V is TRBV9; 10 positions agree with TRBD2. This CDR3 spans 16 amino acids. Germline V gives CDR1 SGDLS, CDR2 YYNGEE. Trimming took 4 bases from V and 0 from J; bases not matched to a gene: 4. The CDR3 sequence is CASSLGTSASYNEQFF. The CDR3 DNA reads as TGTGCCAGCAGCCTAGGGACTAGCGCCTCCTACAATGAGCAGTTCTTC.

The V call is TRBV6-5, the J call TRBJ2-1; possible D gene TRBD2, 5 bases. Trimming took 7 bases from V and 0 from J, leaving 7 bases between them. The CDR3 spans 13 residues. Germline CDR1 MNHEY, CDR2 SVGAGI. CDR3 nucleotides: TGTGCCAGCACCCGGGACTCCTACAATGAGCAGTTCTTC. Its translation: CASTRDSYNEQFF.

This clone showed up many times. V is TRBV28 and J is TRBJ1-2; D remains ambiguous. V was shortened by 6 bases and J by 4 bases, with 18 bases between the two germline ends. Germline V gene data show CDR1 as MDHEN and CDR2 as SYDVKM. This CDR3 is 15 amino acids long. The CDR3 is CASRISGGYGYGYTF. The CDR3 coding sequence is TGTGCCAGCAGAATTTCGGGAGGGTATGGCTATGGCTACACCTTC.